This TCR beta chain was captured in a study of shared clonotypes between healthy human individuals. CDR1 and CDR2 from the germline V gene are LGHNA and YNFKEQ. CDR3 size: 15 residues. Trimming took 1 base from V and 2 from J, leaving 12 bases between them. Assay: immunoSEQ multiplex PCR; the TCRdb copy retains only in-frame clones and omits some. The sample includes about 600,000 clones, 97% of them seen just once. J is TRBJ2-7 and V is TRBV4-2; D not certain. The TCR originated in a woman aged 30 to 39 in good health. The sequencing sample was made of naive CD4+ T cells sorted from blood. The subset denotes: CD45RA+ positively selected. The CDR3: CASSQGQDPPYEQYF. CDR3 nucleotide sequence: TGTGCCAGCAGCCAAGGCCAGGATCCCCCCTACGAGCAGTACTTC.